These 22 T cell receptor beta chains share one sample of origin, sequenced in a study of blood T cell repertoires in COVID-19. Assay: immunoSEQ multiplex PCR; the TCRdb copy retains only in-frame clones and omits some. Of around 300,000 clones listed, about nine tenths are singletons. Specimen: PBMCs or T cells enriched from blood (not recorded which). These receptors originate from a woman aged 18-30 years who had recovered from COVID-19.

The chain links TRBV11-2 to TRBJ2-1; 7 bases agree with TRBD2. From germline, CDR1 is SGHAT and CDR2 FQNNGV. V was clipped by 1 base and J by 6 bases; unmatched bases: 0. There are 13 residues in the CDR3. DNA of the CDR3: TGTGCCAGCAGCTTAGGCGGGGGCAATGAGCAGTTCTTC. Encoded protein: CASSLGGGNEQFF.

The gene calls are TRBV6-5 and TRBJ2-4; unclear D gene. The CDR3 loop spans 13 amino acids. CDR1 and CDR2 from the germline V gene are MNHEY and SVGAGI. Trimming cost V 7 bases and J 0 bases, with 7 bases left between them. The CDR3 here is CASTGLAKNIQYF. DNA for the CDR3: TGTGCCAGCACAGGTTTAGCCAAAAACATTCAGTACTTC.

The rearrangement links TRBV19 to TRBJ2-7, with D uncertain. The CDR3 has 14 residues. Germline V gene sequence: CDR1 LNHDA, CDR2 SQIVND (reference sequence). Trimming cost V 3 bases and J 1 base, with 10 bases left between them. The CDR3: CASSIGRSSYEQYF. The CDR3 nucleotides read TGTGCCAGTAGTATTGGCAGGTCGTCCTACGAGCAGTACTTC.

This clone was observed a handful of times. The V and J genes are TRBV5-1 and TRBJ1-3, with D unresolved. This CDR3 is built from 15 residues. Deletions cut 0 bases from V and 0 bases from J, with 7 bases between. In germline, CDR1 is SGHRS, CDR2 YFSETQ. The CDR3 DNA reads TGCGCCAGCAGCTTGGACGAGATCTCTGGAAACACCATATATTTT. This translates into CASSLDEISGNTIYF.

The J gene is TRBJ1-1, the V gene TRBV10-3; 8 bases agree with TRBD1. The V and J ends lost 10 bases and 3 bases, in that order; junction bases with no gene match: 4. From germline, CDR1 is ENHRY and CDR2 SYGVKD. The CDR3 is 12 amino acids. The chain's CDR3 is CARVQGDTEAFF. In DNA form, the CDR3 reads TGTGCCAGAGTACAGGGGGACACTGAAGCTTTCTTT.

The table lists this clone with a few counts. This sequence joins TRBV19 and TRBJ1-5; D remains unclear. Trimming stripped 4 bases from V and 7 bases from J, with 8 bases between. Germline CDR1 is LNHDA and CDR2 is SQIVND (reference sequence). This CDR3 spans 12 amino acids. The CDR3 is CASSTRGQPQHF. DNA for the CDR3: TGTGCCAGTAGTACAAGAGGACAGCCCCAGCATTTT.

The chain combines TRBV18 with TRBJ2-7; TRBD2 matches 12 bases. CDR3 length equals 16 residues. From germline, CDR1 is KGHSH and CDR2 LQKENI. The junction had 6 bases not matched to a gene; V was cut back by 6 bases and J by 0 bases. CDR3 coding DNA: TGTGCCAGCTCCCCCATACTAGCGGGGGGCTCCTACGAGCAGTACTTC. It specifies CASSPILAGGSYEQYF.

The chain couples TRBV4-1 to TRBJ1-1, with 10 bases aligning to TRBD1. V dropped 1 base and J dropped 4; count of bases not matched to a gene: 0. This CDR3 has 14 residues. Germline CDR1 reads MGHRA; CDR2 reads YSYEKL. CDR3 DNA: TGCGCCAGCAGCCAAGGACAGGGGGCCACTGAAGCTTTCTTT. Translation gives CASSQGQGATEAFF.

This chain connects TRBV11-2 to TRBJ1-2; D not resolved. V was cut by 0 bases and J by 7 bases, with 12 bases left in between. The CDR3 has 14 amino acids. The V gene's germline CDR1 is SGHAT and CDR2 FQNNGV. CDR3 loop: CASSLEGIGSGYTF. The CDR3 bases are TGTGCCAGCAGCTTAGAGGGGATTGGGAGTGGCTACACCTTC. Variable domain in full (rest from reference TRBV11-2 and TRBJ1-2): EAGVAQSPRYKIIEKRQSVAFWCNPISGHATLYWYQQILGQGPKLLIQFQNNGVVDDSQLPKDRFSAERLKGVDSTLKIQPAKLEDSAVYLCASSLEGIGSGYTFGSGTRLTVV.

Concerning this clone: This same CDR3 is encoded by further DNA sequences in the sample. The chain carries TRBV3-1 (or the pseudogene TRBV3-2) and TRBJ1-5, with D tentatively TRBD1 (5 bases). Germline V gives CDR1 LGHDT, CDR2 YNNKEL (reference sequence). This CDR3 is 14 amino acids long. V dropped 1 base and J dropped 7 bases, with 11 bases sitting between them. The CDR3 DNA is TGTGCCAGCAGCCAAGTTCAGGGTAGCCAGCCCCAGCATTTT. This sequence encodes CASSQVQGSQPQHF.

This sequence joins TRBV11-3 and TRBJ1-2; D is unclear. V gave up 5 bases and J gave up 4 bases, with 8 bases separating them. The CDR3 totals 12 residues. Germline loops: CDR1 SGHNT, CDR2 YENEEA. DNA of the CDR3: TGTGCCAGCAGCGATGGCAGCTATGGCTACACCTTC. This codes for CASSDGSYGYTF.

This sequence joins TRBV18 and TRBJ2-3; no reliable D call. CDR1 is KGHSH and CDR2 is LQKENI in the germline V gene. This CDR3 is built from 14 residues. Trimming removed 3 bases at V and 0 bases at J, with 7 bases between. The CDR3: CASSPQSSTDTQYF. In DNA, the CDR3 is TGTGCCAGCTCACCCCAGTCTAGCACAGATACGCAGTATTTT.

The genes are TRBV5-3 and TRBJ2-1; tentative D call: TRBD1 (6 bases). TRBV5-3 is an open reading frame whose function is uncertain. V gave up 4 bases and J gave up 13 bases, with 12 bases separating them. The length of the CDR3 is 11 residues. Here the CDR3 DNA reads TGTGCCAGAAGCACAAACAGGGAACAGTTCTTC. Its translation: CARSTNREQFF.

This sequence joins TRBV28 and TRBJ2-3; TRBD2 aligns across 7 bases. V dropped 1 base and J dropped 2; count of bases not matched to a gene: 6. The CDR3 spans 16 residues. Germline CDR1 reads MDHEN; CDR2 reads SYDVKM. The DNA of the CDR3 is TGTGCCAGCAGTTTATCGTCGAGCGGGGACACAGATACGCAGTATTTT. Its protein is CASSLSSSGDTDTQYF.

This chain joins TRBV25-1 and TRBJ2-1, with D perhaps matching TRBD1 (6 bases). The CDR3 runs to 15 residues. Germline CDR1 reads MGHDK; CDR2 reads SYGVNS. Trimming cost V 1 base and J 6 bases, with 13 bases left between them. The CDR3 loop reads CASSEFRQGINEQFF. The DNA for the CDR3 is TGTGCCAGCAGTGAATTCCGGCAGGGGATCAATGAGCAGTTCTTC.

The V and J genes are TRBV30 and TRBJ1-6; 7 bases match TRBD1. The CDR3 extends over 12 amino acids. V dropped 5 bases and J dropped 10; count of bases not matched to a gene: 5. From germline, CDR1 is GTSNPN and CDR2 SVGIG (reference sequence). The CDR3 DNA sequence: TGTGCCTGGGAGAGGGACAGCTCACCCCTCCACTTT. Protein product: CAWERDSSPLHF.

V and J are TRBV27 and TRBJ1-4, with D uncertain. Per germline, CDR1 MNHEY and CDR2 SMNVEV (reference sequence). V was clipped by 4 bases and J by 0 bases, with 15 bases between them. The CDR3 consists of 17 residues. The CDR3 bases are TGTGCCAGCAGTTCGCTATCCCTCGGGGCAACTAATGAAAAACTGTTTTTT. This codes for CASSSLSLGATNEKLFF.

The V gene is TRBV7-9, the J gene TRBJ2-1; no reliable D call. Deletions cut 0 bases from V and 10 bases from J, with 25 bases between. Looked up from germline, CDR1 is SEHNR and CDR2 is FQNEAQ (reference sequence). The CDR3 extends over 18 amino acids. This CDR3 reads CASSLAVGSAGVNLEQFF. CDR3 coding DNA: TGTGCCAGCAGCTTAGCGGTCGGGTCAGCCGGCGTCAACCTGGAGCAGTTCTTC.

J is TRBJ2-1 and V is TRBV5-4; TRBD1 matches at 11 bases. This CDR3 region has 15 residues. CDR1 is SGHNT, CDR2 YYREEE, per germline (reference sequence). V dropped 2 bases and J dropped 8; count of bases not matched to a gene: 6. DNA for the CDR3: TGTGCCAGCAGCTTATGGGACAGGGGGATCGATGAGCAGTTCTTC. Translation gives CASSLWDRGIDEQFF.

A note on this clone: Within the sample, other DNA sequences also encode this same CDR3. This rearrangement joins TRBV9 to TRBJ1-1; D uncertain. From germline, CDR1 is SGDLS and CDR2 YYNGEE. This CDR3 has 14 residues. V lost 0 bases to trimming and J lost 1 base, with 7 bases between them. The CDR3 bases are TGTGCCAGCAGCGTAGTACGGGGGAACACTGAAGCTTTCTTT. This sequence encodes CASSVVRGNTEAFF.

This chain connects TRBV2 to TRBJ2-7, with TRBD1 matching 11 bases. V trimming: 5 bases; J trimming: 3 bases; junction bases outside the gene matches: 3. The CDR3 loop spans 14 amino acids. Germline CDR1 is SNHLY and CDR2 is FYNNEI. CDR3 sequence reads: CASSPGQGVYEQYF. CDR3 sequence (DNA): TGTGCCAGCAGTCCGGGACAGGGGGTCTACGAGCAGTACTTC. Based on the CDR3 plus reference TRBV2 and TRBJ2-7, the full variable domain is EPEVTQTPSHQVTQMGQEVILRCVPISNHLYFYWYRQILGQKVEFLVSFYNNEISEKSEIFDDQFSVERPDGSNFTLKIRSTKLEDSAMYFCASSPGQGVYEQYFGPGTRLTVT.

The chain is built from TRBV6-2 or TRBV6-3 and TRBJ2-7; D is uncertain. The V gene lost 2 bases and the J gene lost 7 bases, with 21 bases spanning the gap. This CDR3 has 16 amino acids. Germline assignment: CDR1 MNHEY and CDR2 SVGEGT. The CDR3 nucleotides read TGTGCCAGCAGTTACACACGGCGGAACTGGATGAGTGAGCAGTACTTC. Residues: CASSYTRRNWMSEQYF.